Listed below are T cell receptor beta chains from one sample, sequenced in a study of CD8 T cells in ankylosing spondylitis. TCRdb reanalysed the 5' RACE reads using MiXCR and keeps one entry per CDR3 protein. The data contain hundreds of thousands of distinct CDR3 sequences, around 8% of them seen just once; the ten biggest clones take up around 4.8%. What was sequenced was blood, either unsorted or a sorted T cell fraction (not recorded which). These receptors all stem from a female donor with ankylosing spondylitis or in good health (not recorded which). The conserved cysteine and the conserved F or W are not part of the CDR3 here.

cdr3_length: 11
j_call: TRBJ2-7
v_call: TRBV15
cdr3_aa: ATSPDLTYEQY

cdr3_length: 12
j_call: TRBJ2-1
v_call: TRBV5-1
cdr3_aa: ASSLGPQLNEQF

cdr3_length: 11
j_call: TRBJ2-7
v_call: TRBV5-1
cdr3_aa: ASSLMDHYEQY

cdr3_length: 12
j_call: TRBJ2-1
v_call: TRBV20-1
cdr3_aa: SATGTDSYNEQF

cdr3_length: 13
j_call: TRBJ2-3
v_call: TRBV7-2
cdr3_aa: ASSLAPLDTDTQY

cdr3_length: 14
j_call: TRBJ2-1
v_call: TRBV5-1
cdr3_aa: ASSLGGVGSYNEQF

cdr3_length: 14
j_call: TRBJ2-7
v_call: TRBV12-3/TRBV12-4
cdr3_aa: ASSLGVGRSSYEQY

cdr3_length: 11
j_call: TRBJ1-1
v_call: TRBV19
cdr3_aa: ASGAHGNTEAF

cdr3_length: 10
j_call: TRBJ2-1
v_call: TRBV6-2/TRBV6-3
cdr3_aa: ASSYLHNEQF

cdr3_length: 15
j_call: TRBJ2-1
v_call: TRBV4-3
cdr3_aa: ASSQDQTSGSGNEQF

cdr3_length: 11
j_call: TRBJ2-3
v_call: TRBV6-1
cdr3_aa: ASNRGPTDTQY

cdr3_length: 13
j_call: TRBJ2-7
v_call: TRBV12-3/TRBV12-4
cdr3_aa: ASSTRQGGADEQY

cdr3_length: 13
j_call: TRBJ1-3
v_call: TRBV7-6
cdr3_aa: ASSPTVISGNTIY

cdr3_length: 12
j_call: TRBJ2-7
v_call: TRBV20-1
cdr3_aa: SARFGGNIGEQY

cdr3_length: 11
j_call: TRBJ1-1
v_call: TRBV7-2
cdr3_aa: ASTPFTGTEAF

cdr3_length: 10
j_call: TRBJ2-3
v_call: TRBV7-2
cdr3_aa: ASSLEYGTQY

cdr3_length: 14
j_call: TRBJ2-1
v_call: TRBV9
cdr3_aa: ASSVAAGGEPRVEF

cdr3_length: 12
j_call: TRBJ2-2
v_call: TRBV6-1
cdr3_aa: ATSGTGNTGELF

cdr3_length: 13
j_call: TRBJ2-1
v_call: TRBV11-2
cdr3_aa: ASSYFAGEFYEQF

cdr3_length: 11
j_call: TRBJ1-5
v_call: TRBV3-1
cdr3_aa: ASSPGLPGAQH

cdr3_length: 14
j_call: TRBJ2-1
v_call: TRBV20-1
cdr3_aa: SARDLGLNSDNEQF

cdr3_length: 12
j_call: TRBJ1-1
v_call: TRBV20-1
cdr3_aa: SAPREVMNTEAF

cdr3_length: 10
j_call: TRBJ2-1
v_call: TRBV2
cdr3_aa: ASSELSIEQF

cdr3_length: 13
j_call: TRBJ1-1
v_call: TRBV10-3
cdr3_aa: AISESGVRGTEAF

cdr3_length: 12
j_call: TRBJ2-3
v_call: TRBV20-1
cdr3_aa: SASLAGAGDTQY

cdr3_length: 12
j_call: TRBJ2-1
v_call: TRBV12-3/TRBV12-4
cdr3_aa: ASSPGTPGNEQF

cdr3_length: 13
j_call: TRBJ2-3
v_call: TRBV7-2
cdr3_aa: ASSLIAGGTDTQY

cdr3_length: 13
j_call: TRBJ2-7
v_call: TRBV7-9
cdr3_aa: ASAGGLAGVGEQY

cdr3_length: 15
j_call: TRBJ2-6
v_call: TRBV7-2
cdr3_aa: ASSLGGGNSGANVLT

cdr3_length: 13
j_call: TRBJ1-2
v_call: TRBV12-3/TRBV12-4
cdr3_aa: ASTSRRATRYAHT

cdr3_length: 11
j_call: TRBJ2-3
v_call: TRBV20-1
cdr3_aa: SASYVGTDTQY

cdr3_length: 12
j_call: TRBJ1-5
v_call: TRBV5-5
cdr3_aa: ASSAGGLNQPQH

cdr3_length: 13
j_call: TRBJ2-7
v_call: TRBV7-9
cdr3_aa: ASSLLAASSYEQY